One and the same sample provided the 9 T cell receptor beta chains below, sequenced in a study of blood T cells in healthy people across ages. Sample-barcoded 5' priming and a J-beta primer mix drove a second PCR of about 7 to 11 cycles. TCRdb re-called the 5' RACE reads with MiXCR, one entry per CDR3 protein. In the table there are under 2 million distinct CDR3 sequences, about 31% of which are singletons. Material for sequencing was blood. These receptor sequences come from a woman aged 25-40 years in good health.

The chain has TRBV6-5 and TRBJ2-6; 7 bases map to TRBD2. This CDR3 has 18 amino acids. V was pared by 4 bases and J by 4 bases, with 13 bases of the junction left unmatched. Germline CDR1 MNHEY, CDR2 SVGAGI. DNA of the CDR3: TGTGCCAGCAGTTCCTACCGCGGGGGAGGCCAGGGGGCCAACGTCCTGACTTTC. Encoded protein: CASSSYRGGGQGANVLTF.

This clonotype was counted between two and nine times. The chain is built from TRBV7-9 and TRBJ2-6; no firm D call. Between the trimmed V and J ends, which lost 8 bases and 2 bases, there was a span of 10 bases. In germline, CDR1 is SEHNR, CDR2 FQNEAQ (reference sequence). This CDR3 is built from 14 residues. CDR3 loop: CASEKGAGANVLTF. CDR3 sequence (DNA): TGTGCCAGCGAAAAAGGAGCTGGGGCCAACGTCCTGACTTTC.

This chain's CDR3 is CSARAGRGYEQYF. The DNA for the CDR3 is TGCAGTGCTAGGGCCGGCAGGGGGTACGAGCAGTACTTC. The V gene is TRBV20-1, the J gene TRBJ2-7; 7 bases agree with TRBD1. Germline V gene data show CDR1 as DFQATT and CDR2 as SNEGSKA (reference sequence). V lost 3 bases to trimming and J lost 4 bases; unmatched junction nucleotides: 6. This CDR3 comprises 13 residues.

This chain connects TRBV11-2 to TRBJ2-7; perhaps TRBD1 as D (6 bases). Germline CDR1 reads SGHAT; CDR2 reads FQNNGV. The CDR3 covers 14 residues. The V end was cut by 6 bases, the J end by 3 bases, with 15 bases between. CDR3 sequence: CASSPLGQFYEQYF. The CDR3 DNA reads TGTGCCAGCAGTCCCCTAGGACAGTTCTACGAGCAGTACTTC.

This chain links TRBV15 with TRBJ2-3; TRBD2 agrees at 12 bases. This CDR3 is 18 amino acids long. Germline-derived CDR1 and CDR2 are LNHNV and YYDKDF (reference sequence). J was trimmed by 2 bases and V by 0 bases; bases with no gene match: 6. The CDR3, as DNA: TGTGCCACCAGCAGAGATGGGGGACTAGCGGGCTCCACAGATACGCAGTATTTT. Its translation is CATSRDGGLAGSTDTQYF.

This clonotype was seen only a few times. The CDR3 bases are TGCAGTGCTATGTGGGGCAGGGAGGCTGAAGCTTTCTTT. Translating it yields CSAMWGREAEAFF. V gene TRBV20-1 combines with J gene TRBJ1-1; tentative D call: TRBD1 (5 bases). This CDR3 contains 13 residues. Looked up from germline, CDR1 is DFQATT and CDR2 is SNEGSKA (reference sequence). V was trimmed by 4 bases and J by 6 bases, leaving 15 bases between them.

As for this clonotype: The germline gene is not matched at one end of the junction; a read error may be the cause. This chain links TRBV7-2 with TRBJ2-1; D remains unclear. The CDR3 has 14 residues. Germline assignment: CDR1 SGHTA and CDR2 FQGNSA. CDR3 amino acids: CAGSLGYSYNEQFF. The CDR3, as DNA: TGTGCCGGCAGCTTAGGCTATTCCTACAATGAGCAGTTCTTC. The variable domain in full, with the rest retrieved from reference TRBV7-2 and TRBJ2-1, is GAGVSQSPSNKVTEKGKDVELRCDPISGHTALYWYRQSLGQGLEFLIYFQGNSAPDKSGLPSDRFSAERTGGSVSTLTIQRTQQEDSAVYLCAGSLGYSYNEQFFGPGTRLTVL.

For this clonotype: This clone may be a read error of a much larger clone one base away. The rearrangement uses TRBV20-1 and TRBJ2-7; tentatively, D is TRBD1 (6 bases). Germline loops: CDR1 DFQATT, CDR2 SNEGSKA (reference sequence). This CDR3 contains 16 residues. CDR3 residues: CSARDSTGNFGYERYF. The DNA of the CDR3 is TGCAGTGCTAGAGATTCAACAGGGAACTTTGGCTACGAGCGGTACTTC.

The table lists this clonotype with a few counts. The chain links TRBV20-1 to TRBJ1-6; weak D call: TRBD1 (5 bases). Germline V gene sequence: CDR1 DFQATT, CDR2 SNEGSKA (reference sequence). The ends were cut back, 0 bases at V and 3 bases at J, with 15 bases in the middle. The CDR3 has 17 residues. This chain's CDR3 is CSARDLGDSLYNSPLHF. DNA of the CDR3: TGCAGTGCTAGAGATCTCGGAGACAGTCTCTATAATTCACCCCTCCACTTT.